There are many counts of the clone carrying this TCR beta chain. RNA transcripts gave rise to amplified TCR beta CDR3 regions. During a first-round RT-PCR of the TCR CDR3, the HTBI primer set was used. TCRdb re-derived calls from the multiplex PCR reads in MiXCR, one entry per CDR3 protein. Among around 450,000 distinct CDR3 sequences listed, around 14% were seen once. This sample is part of a study of T cells in Graves' hyperthyroidism and ophthalmopathy. V gave up 6 bases and J gave up 3 bases; unmatched junction bases: 7. CDR1 is MNHEY, CDR2 SMNVEV, per germline (reference sequence). The CDR3 length is 14 residues.

This TCR came from a woman aged 18-30 years with Graves' hyperthyroidism. Sequencing was carried out using blood. The genes are TRBV27 and TRBJ2-5; 7 nucleotides match TRBD1. The CDR3 reads CASSSGTVKETQYF. The CDR3 bases are TGTGCCAGCAGCTCCGGGACAGTCAAAGAGACCCAGTACTTC.